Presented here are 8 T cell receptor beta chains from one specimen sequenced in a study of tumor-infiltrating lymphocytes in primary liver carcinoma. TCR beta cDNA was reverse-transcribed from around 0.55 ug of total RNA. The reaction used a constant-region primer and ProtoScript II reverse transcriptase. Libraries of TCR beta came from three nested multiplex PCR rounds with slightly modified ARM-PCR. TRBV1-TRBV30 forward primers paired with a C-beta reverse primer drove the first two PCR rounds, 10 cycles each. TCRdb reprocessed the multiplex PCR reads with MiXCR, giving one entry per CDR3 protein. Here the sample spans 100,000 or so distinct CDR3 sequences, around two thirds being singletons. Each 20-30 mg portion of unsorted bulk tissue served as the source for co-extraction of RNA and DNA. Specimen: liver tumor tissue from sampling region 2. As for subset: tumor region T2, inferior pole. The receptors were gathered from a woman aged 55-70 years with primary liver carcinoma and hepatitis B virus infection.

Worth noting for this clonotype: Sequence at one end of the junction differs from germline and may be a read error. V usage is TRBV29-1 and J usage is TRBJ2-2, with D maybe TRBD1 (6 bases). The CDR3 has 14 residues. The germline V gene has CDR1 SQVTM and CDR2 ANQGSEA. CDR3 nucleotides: TGCAGCGTCCGAGACAGGCGTGGGACCGGGAAGCTGTTTTTT. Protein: CSVRDRRGTGKLFF.

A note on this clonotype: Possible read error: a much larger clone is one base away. The CDR3 region has the DNA TGTGCCAGCAGTCCAAAATGGGATCTGCCCCAGTATTTT. Its protein is CASSPKWDLPQYF. The chain combines TRBV6-5 with TRBJ1-5; D gene ambiguous. The J call may be mistaken, given a closer DNA end match to TRBJ2-3. CDR1 is MNHEY and CDR2 is SVGAGI in the germline V gene. The CDR3 extends over 13 amino acids.

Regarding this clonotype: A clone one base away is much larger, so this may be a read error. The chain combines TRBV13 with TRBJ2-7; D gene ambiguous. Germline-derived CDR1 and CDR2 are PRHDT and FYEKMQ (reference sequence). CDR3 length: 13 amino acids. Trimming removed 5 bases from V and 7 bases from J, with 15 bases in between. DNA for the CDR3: TGTGCCAGCAGCATAAGTGGTACTGTGGAGCAGTACTTC. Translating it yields CASSISGTVEQYF.

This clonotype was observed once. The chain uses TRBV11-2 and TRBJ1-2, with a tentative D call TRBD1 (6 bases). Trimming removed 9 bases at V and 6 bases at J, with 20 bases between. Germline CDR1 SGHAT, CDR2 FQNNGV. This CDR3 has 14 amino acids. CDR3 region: CASSGDNVINGYTF. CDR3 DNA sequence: TGTGCCAGTAGCGGGGACAATGTCATCAATGGCTACACCTTC.

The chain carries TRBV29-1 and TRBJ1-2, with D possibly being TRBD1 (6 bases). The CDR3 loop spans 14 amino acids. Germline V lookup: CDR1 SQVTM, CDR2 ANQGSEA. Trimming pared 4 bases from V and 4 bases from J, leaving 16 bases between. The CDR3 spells CSVGGGQKFYGYTF. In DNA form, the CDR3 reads TGCAGCGTTGGGGGGGGACAAAAGTTCTATGGCTACACCTTC. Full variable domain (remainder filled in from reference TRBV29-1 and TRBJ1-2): SAVISQKPSRDICQRGTSLTIQCQVDSQVTMMFWYRQQPGQSLTLIATANQGSEATYESGFVIDKFPISRPNLTFSTLTVSNMSPEDSSIYLCSVGGGQKFYGYTFGSGTRLTVV.

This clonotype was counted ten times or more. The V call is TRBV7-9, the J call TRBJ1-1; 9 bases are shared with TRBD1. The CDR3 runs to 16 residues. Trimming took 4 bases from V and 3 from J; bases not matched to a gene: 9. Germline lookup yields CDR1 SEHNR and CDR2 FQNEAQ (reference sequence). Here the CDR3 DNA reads TGTGCCAGCAGCTCCTCCGGGACAGGGCACCACACTGAAGCTTTCTTT. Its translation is CASSSSGTGHHTEAFF.

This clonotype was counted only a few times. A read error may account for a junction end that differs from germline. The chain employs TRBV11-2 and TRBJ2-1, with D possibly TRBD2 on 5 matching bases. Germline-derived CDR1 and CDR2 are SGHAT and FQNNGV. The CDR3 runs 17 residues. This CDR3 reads CAGSLDEVGALYNEQFF. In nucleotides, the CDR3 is TGTGCCGGCAGCTTAGATGAGGTGGGAGCGTTGTACAATGAGCAGTTCTTC.

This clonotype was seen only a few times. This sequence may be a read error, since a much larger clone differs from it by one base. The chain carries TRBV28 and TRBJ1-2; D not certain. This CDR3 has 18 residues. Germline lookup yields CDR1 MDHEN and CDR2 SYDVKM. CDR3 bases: TGTGTCAGCAGTCAAAGATCGTTTGCGGCCCCGGTTGGCTATGGCTACACCTTC. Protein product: CVSSQRSFAAPVGYGYTF.